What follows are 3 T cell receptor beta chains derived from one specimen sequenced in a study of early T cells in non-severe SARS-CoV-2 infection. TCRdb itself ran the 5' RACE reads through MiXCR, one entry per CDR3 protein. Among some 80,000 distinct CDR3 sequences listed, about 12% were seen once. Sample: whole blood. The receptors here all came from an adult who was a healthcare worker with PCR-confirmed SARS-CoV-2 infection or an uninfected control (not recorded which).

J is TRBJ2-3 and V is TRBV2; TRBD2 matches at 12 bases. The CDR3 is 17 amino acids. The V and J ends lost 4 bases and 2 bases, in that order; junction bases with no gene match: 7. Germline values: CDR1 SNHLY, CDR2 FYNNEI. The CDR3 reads CASSVRLAGDFTDTQYF. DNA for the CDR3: TGTGCCAGCAGTGTCAGACTAGCGGGAGACTTCACAGATACGCAGTATTTT.

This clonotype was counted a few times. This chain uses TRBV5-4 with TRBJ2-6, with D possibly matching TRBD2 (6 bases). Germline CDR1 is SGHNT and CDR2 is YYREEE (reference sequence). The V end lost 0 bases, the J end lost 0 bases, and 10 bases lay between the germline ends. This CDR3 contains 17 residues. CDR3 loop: CASSLAVGGSGANVLTF. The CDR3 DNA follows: TGTGCCAGCAGCTTGGCCGTCGGGGGCTCTGGGGCCAACGTCCTGACTTTC. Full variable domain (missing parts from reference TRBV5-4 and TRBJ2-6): ETGVTQSPTHLIKTRGQQVTLRCSSQSGHNTVSWYQQALGQGPQFIFQYYREEENGRGNFPPRFSGLQFPNYSSELNVNALELDDSALYLCASSLAVGGSGANVLTFGAGSRLTVL.

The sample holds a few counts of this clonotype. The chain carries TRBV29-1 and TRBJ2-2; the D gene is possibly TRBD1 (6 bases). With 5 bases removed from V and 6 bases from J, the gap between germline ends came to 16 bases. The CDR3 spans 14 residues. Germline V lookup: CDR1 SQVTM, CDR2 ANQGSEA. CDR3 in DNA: TGCAGCGTTCGGACAGAGTATTACGCCGGGGAGCTGTTTTTT. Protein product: CSVRTEYYAGELFF.